Listed below are T cell receptor beta chains from one sample, sequenced in a study of prognosis after radiotherapy for stage I lung cancer. One entry per CDR3 protein results from TCRdb running MiXCR on the multiplex PCR reads. Of some 27,000 distinct CDR3 sequences listed, roughly 41% are singletons. The sample here was PBMCs, taken before or after stereotactic body radiation therapy (not recorded which). These TCRs come from a donor over 45 with non-small cell lung cancer. The conserved cysteine and the conserved F or W are not part of the CDR3 here. Only some rows state a clone size, as once, few, many or a class for expanded clones.

V: TRBV12-3/TRBV12-4
size: .
CDR3: ASSQPGGQLF

V: TRBV20-1
size: .
CDR3: SARNPGHGIYGYT

V: TRBV18
size: many
CDR3: ASSLTSGNYNEQF

V: TRBV7-9
size: .
CDR3: AGSSTGLLNGELF

V: TRBV15
size: .
CDR3: ATSLGRAPNQPQH

V: TRBV6-1
size: many
CDR3: ASLGGLTGELF

V: TRBV11-1
size: many
CDR3: ASSLVGTGEGTGANVLT

V: TRBV6-1
size: many
CDR3: ASSSGGSGANVLT

V: TRBV27
size: once
CDR3: AARGKLNTGAF

V: TRBV7-2
size: once
CDR3: ASSLRDAETQY

V: TRBV6-1
size: .
CDR3: ASSEGSTGAYEHY

V: TRBV11-3
size: many
CDR3: ASSRQGVTDTQY

V: TRBV2
size: many
CDR3: ASSERGNGYT

V: TRBV11-2
size: medium-sized
CDR3: ASSLDPGASSTDTQY

V: TRBV6-5
size: many
CDR3: ASSYSPTGGYEQY

V: TRBV5-1
size: .
CDR3: ASRLEMESGNTIY

V: TRBV20-1
size: many
CDR3: SASPGASYEQY

V: TRBV20-1
size: medium-sized
CDR3: SARDPGKGGYT

V: TRBV7-8
size: many
CDR3: ASSPSTIEAF

V: TRBV9
size: .
CDR3: ASSLRDYRTDTQY

V: TRBV2
size: many
CDR3: ASSPTEGDEKLF

V: TRBV7-3
size: many
CDR3: ASSPQGF

V: TRBV20-1
size: many
CDR3: SARDPGYGGAWADTQY

V: TRBV20-1
size: many
CDR3: SATPGADTQY